This T cell receptor beta chain was obtained from a study of cytomegalovirus exposure and HLA in healthy donors. About the research overall: The roughly 120 validation repertoires used the same platform as the approximately 700 first-cohort repertoires (as reported by a later analysis).

This clone appeared once. The CDR3 runs 13 residues. CDR1 and CDR2 from the germline V gene are SGDLS and YYNGEE. The V and J ends lost 4 bases and 0 bases respectively, with 5 bases between them. The assay was immunoSEQ multiplex PCR, and TCRdb's table has in-frame clones only and misses some. This sample yields approximately 160,000 clones, of which around nine tenths are seen a single time; roughly 4.2% belongs to the top ten. The origin of this receptor is a man between 18 and 35 years old in good health and CMV-seropositive. The sample taken for sequencing was PBMCs. V usage is TRBV9 and J usage is TRBJ2-1; D is uncertain. The CDR3 DNA reads as TGTGCCAGCAGCCTACCCTCCTACAATGAGCAGTTCTTC. This encodes CASSLPSYNEQFF.